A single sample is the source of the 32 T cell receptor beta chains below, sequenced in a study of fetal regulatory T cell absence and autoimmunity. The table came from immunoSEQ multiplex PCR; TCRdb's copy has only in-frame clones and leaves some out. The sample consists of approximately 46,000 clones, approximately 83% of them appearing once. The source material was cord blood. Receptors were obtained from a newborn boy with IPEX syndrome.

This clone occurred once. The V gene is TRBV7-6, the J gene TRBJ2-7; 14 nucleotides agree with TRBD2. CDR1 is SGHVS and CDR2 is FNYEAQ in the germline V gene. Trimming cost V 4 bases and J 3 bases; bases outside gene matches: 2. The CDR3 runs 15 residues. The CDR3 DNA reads TGTGCCAGCAGCTCGGGACTAGCGGGAGTCTACGAGCAGTACTTC. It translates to CASSSGLAGVYEQYF.

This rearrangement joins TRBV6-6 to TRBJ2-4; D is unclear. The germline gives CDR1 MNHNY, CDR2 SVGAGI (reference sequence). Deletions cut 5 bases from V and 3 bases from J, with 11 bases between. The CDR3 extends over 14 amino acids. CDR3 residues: CASSPLGVKNIQYF. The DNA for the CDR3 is TGTGCCAGCAGTCCCTTAGGAGTCAAAAACATTCAGTACTTC.

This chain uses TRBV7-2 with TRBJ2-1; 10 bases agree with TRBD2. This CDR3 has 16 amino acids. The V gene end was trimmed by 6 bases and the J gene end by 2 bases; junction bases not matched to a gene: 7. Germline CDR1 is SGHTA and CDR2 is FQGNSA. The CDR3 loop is CASSFSGGAAYNEQFF. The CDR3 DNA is TGTGCCAGCAGTTTCAGCGGGGGGGCCGCCTACAATGAGCAGTTCTTC.

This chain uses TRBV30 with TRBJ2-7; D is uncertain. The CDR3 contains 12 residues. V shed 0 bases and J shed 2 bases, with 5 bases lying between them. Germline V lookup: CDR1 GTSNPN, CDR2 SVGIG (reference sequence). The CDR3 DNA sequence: TGTGCCTGGAGTGTACCTACCTACGAGCAGTACTTC. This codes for CAWSVPTYEQYF.

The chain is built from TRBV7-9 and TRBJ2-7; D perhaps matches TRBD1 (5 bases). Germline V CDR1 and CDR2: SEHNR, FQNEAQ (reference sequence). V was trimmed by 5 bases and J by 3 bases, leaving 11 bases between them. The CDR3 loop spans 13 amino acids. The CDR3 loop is CASSRPDSYEQYF. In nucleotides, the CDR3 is TGTGCCAGCAGCCGACCTGACAGCTACGAGCAGTACTTC.

CDR3 bases: TGCGCCAGTAGCAGTCCGGGACTAGCGGGGGCCAGCTCCTACGAGCAGTACTTC. It is translated as CASSSPGLAGASSYEQYF. V gene TRBV10-2 combines with J gene TRBJ2-7; 14 nucleotides align to TRBD2. The V segment lost 9 bases and the J segment 0 bases; nucleotides outside the gene matches: 13. The CDR3 has 18 amino acids. Germline CDR1 reads WSHSY; CDR2 reads SAAADI.

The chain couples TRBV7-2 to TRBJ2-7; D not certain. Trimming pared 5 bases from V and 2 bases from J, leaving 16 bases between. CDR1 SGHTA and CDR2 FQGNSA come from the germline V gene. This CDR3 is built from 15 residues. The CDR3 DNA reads TGTGCCAGCAGCCCCTCGTCGCGGATCCCCTACGAGCAGTACTTC. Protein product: CASSPSSRIPYEQYF.

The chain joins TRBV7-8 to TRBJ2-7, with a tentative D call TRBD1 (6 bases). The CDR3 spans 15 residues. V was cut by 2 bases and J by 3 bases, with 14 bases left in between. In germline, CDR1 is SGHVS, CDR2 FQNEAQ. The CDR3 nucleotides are TGTGCCAGCAGCTTAAAAGTAGAGGGGGTCTACGAGCAGTACTTC. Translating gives CASSLKVEGVYEQYF.

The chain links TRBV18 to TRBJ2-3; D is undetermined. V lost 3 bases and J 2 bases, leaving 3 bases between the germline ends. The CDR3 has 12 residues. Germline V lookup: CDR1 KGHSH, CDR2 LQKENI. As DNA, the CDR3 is TGTGCCAGCTCACCTCACACAGATACGCAGTATTTT. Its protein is CASSPHTDTQYF.

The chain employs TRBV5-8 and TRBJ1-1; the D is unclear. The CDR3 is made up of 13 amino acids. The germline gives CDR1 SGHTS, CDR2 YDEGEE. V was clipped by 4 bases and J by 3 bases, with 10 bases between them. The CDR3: CASSRSWDTEAFF. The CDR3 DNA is TGTGCCAGCAGCCGTTCCTGGGACACTGAAGCTTTCTTT.

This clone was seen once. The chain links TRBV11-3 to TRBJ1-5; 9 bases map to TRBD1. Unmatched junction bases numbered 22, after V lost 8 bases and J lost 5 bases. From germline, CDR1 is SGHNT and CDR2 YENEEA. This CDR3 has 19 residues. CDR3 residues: CASGDSKPRTGVTYQPQHF. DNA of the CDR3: TGTGCCAGCGGGGACTCAAAACCGCGGACAGGGGTTACGTATCAGCCCCAGCATTTT.

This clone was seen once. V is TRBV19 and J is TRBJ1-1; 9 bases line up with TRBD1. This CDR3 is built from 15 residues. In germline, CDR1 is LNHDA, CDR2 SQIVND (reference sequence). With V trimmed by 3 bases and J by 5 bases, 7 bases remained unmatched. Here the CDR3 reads CASSILQGAGTEAFF. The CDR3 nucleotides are TGTGCCAGTAGTATTCTACAGGGGGCCGGGACTGAAGCTTTCTTT.

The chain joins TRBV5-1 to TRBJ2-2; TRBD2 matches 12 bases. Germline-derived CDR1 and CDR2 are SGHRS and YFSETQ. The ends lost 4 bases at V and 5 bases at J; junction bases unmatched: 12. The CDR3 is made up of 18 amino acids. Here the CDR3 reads CASSPFPTSGSETGELFF. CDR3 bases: TGCGCCAGCAGCCCTTTCCCGACTAGCGGGAGTGAGACCGGGGAGCTGTTTTTT.

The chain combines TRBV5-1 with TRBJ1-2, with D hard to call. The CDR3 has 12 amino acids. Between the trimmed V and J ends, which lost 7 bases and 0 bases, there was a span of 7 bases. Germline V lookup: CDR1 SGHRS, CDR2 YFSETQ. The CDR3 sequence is CASSGSNYGYTF. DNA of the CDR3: TGCGCCAGCTCAGGTTCTAACTATGGCTACACCTTC.

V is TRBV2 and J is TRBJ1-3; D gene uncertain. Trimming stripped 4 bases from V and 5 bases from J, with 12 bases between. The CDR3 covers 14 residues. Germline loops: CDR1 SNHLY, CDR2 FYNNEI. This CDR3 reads CASSGKGRRNTIYF. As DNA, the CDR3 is TGTGCCAGCAGTGGGAAGGGTCGGAGAAACACCATATATTTT.

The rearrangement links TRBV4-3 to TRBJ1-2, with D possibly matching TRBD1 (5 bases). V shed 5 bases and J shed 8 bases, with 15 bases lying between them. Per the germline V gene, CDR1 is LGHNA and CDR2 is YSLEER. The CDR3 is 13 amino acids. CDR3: CASSEFTGGGYTF. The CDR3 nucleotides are TGCGCCAGCAGCGAATTCACCGGGGGAGGCTACACCTTC.

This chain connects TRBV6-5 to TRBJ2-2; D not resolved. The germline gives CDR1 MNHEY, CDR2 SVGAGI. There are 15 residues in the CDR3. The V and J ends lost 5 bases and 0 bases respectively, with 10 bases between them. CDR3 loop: CASSVRTTNTGELFF. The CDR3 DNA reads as TGTGCCAGCAGTGTGCGGACCACGAACACCGGGGAGCTGTTTTTT.

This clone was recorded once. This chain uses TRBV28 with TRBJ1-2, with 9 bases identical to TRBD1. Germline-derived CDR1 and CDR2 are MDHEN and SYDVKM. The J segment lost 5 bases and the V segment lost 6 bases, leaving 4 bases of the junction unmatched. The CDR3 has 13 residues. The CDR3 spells CASSGGQGYGYTF. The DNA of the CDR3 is TGTGCCAGCAGCGGTGGACAGGGGTATGGCTACACCTTC.

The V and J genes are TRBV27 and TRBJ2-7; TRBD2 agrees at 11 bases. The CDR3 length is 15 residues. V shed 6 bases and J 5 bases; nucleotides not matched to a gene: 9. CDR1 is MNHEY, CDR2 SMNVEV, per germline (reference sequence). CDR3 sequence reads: CASRRVAGGPHEQYF. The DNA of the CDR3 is TGTGCCAGCAGGAGGGTAGCGGGAGGGCCCCACGAGCAGTACTTC.

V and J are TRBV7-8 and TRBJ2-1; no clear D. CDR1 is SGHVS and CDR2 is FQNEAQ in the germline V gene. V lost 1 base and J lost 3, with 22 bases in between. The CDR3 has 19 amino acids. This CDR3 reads CASSLGRLFRPFRYNEQFF. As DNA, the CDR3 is TGTGCCAGCAGCTTAGGTAGGCTGTTCCGCCCTTTTCGCTACAATGAGCAGTTCTTC.

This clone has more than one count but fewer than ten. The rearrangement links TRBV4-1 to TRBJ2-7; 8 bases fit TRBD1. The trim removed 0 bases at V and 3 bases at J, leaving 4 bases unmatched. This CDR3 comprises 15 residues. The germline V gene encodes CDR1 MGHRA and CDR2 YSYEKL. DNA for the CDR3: TGCGCCAGCAGCCAAGACCCAGGGGGCATCTACGAGCAGTACTTC. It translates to CASSQDPGGIYEQYF.

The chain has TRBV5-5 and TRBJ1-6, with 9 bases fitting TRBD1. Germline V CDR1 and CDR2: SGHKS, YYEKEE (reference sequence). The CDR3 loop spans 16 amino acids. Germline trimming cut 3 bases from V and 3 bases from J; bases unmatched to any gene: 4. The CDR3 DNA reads TGTGCCAGCAGCTACCAGACAGGGGGCTATAATTCACCCCTCCACTTT. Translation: CASSYQTGGYNSPLHF.

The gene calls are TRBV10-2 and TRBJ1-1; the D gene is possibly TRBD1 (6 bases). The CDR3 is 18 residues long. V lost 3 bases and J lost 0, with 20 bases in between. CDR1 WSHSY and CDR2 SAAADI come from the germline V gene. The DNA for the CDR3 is TGCGCCAGCAGTGAAGTAGTGGCGCGACAGGCGATGAACACTGAAGCTTTCTTT. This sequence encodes CASSEVVARQAMNTEAFF.

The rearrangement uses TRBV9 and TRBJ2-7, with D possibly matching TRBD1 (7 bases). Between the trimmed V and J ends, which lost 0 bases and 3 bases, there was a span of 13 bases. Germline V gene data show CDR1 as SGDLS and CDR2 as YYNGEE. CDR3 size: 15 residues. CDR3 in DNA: TGTGCCAGCAGCGTAGAGGCAGGGGGGTACTACGAGCAGTACTTC. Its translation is CASSVEAGGYYEQYF. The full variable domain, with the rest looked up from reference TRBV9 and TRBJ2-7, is DSGVTQTPKHLITATGQRVTLRCSPRSGDLSVYWYQQSLDQGLQFLIQYYNGEERAKGNILERFSAQQFPDLHSELNLSSLELGDSALYFCASSVEAGGYYEQYFGPGTRLTVT.

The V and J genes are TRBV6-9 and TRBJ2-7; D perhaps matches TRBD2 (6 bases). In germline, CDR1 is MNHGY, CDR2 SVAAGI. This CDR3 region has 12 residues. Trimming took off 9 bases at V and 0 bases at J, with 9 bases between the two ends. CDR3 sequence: CARASASYEQYF. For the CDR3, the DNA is TGTGCCAGGGCTAGCGCCTCCTACGAGCAGTACTTC.

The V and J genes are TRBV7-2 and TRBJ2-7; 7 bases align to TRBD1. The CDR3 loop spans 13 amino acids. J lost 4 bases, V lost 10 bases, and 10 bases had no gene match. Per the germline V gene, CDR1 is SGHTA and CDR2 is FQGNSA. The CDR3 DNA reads TGTGCCACGGGTGCGCAGGGGGAGTACGAGCAGTACTTC. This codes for CATGAQGEYEQYF.

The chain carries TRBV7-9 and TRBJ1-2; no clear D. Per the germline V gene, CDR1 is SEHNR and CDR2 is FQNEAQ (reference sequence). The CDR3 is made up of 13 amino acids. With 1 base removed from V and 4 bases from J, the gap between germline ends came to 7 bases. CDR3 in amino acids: CASSLVDTYGYTF. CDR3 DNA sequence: TGTGCCAGCAGCTTAGTGGATACCTATGGCTACACCTTC.

The CDR3 DNA is TGTGCCAGCAAGGGGCTAGCTAACTATGGCTACACCTTC. It encodes CASKGLANYGYTF. The rearrangement joins TRBV27 to TRBJ1-2; D is perhaps TRBD1 (5 bases). Germline V gene data show CDR1 as MNHEY and CDR2 as SMNVEV (reference sequence). The CDR3 is 13 residues long. V was pared by 7 bases and J by 0 bases, with 9 bases between.

The CDR3 here is CAISEGQGSSYGYTF. The CDR3 bases are TGTGCCATCAGTGAGGGACAGGGTAGTAGCTATGGCTACACCTTC. V usage is TRBV10-3 and J usage is TRBJ1-2; TRBD1 matches at 8 bases. CDR1 is ENHRY and CDR2 is SYGVKD in the germline V gene. There are 15 residues in the CDR3. Trimming removed 2 bases from V and 4 bases from J; junction bases left unmatched: 6.

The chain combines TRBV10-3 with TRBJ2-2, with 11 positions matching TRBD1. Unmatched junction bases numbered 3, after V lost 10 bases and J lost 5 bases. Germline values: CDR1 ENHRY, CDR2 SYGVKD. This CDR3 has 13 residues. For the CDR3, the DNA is TGTGCCACCTGGGACAGGGGGACCGGGGAGCTGTTTTTT. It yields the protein CATWDRGTGELFF.

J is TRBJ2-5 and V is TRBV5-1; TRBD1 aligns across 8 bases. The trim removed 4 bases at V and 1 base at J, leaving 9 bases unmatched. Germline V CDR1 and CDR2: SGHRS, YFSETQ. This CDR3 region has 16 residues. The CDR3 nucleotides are TGCGCCAGCAGCGCTTGGGGGACAGGAGTCCAAGAGACCCAGTACTTC. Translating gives CASSAWGTGVQETQYF.

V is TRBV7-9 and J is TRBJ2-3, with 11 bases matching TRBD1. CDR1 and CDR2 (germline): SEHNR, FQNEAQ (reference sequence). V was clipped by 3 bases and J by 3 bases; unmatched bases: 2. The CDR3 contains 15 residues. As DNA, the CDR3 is TGTGCCAGCAGCTTCGGGACAGGGGGGACAGATACGCAGTATTTT. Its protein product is CASSFGTGGTDTQYF.